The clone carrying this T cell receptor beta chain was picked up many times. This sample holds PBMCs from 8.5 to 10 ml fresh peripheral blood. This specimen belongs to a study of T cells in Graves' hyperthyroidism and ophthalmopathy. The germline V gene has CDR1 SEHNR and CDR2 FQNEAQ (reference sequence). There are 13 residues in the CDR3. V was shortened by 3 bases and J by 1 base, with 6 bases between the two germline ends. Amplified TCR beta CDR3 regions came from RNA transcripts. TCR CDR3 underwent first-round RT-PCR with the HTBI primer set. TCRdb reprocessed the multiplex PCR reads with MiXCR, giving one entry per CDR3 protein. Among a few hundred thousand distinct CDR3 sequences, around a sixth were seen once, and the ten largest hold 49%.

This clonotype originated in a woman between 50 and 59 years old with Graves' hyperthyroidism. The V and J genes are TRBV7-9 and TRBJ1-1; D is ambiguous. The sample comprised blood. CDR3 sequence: CASSLHSNTEAFF. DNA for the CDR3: TGTGCCAGCAGCTTGCATTCGAACACTGAAGCTTTCTTT.